This TCR beta chain was found in a study of T cells after yellow fever vaccination. The TCR cDNA carried a universal primer site and UMIs from 5'RACE template switching. TCRdb itself ran the 5' RACE reads through MiXCR, one entry per CDR3 protein. The table includes some 220,000 distinct CDR3 sequences, approximately 3% detected once. V lost 5 bases and J 11 bases, leaving 16 bases between the germline ends. Germline CDR1 and CDR2: SGHVS and FQNEAQ. The CDR3 is made up of 13 amino acids. This clonotype came up many times. Antigen: not known. Study-level results: After the booster, around 95% of CD4 and about nine tenths of CD8 primary-response clones were re-detected. Peak timing came faster in the weaker secondary response, day 5 versus 15. Researchers cautioned that FACS-sorted repertoires could harbor abundant clonotypes contaminating from the bulk population.

The material sequenced was CD4+ T cells sorted from PBMCs, taken 10 days after the yellow fever booster vaccination. The rearrangement links TRBV7-8 to TRBJ1-5; possibly TRBD1 for D (5 bases). The sequence was obtained from a man younger than 30 who received the YFV17D yellow fever vaccine. The CDR3 DNA is TGTGCCAGCAGCGCCGGGACTTGGAAGTCCCAGCATTTT. Translating gives CASSAGTWKSQHF.